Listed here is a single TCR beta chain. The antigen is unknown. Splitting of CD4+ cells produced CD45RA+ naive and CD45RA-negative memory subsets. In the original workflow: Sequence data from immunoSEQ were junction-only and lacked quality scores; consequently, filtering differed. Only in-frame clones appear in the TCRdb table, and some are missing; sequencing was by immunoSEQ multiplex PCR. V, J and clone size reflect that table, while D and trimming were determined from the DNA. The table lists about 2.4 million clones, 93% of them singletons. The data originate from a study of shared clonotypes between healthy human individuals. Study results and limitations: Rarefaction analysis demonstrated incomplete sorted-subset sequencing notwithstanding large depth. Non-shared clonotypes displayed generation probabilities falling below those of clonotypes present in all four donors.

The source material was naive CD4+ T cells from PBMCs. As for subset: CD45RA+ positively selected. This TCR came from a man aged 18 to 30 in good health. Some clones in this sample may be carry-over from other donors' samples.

The CDR3 bases are TGTGCCAGCAGCCCGAACAATGGGGGAGTCCACGAGCAGTACTTC. It encodes CASSPNNGGVHEQYF. V is TRBV28 and J is TRBJ2-7, with D perhaps being TRBD1 or TRBD2 (5 bases each). Germline assignment: CDR1 MDHEN and CDR2 SYDVKM. With 6 bases removed from V and 5 bases from J, the gap between germline ends came to 20 bases. This CDR3 comprises 15 residues. Full variable domain (missing parts from reference TRBV28 and TRBJ2-7): DVKVTQSSRYLVKRTGEKVFLECVQDMDHENMFWYRQDPGLGLRLIYFSYDVKMKEKGDIPEGYSVSREKKERFSLILESASTNQTSMYLCASSPNNGGVHEQYFGPGTRLTVT.